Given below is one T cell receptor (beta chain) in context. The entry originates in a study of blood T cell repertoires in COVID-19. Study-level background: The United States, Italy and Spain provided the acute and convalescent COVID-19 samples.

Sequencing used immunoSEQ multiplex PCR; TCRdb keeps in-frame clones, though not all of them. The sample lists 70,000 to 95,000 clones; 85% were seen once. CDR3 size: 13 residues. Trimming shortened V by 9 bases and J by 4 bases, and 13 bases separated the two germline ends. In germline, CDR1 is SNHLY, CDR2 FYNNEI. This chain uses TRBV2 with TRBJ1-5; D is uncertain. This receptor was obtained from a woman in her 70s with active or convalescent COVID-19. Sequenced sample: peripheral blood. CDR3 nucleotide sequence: TGTGCCAGTCAAAAAAGGGAGAATCAGCCCCAGCATTTT. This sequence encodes CASQKRENQPQHF.